This T cell receptor (beta chain) was recovered during a study of blood T cell repertoires in COVID-19. Study details: Some COVID-19 samples were acute and others convalescent; all came from the United States, Italy and Spain.

V was shortened by 6 bases and J by 0 bases, with 14 bases between the two germline ends. Germline V lookup: CDR1 SQVTM, CDR2 ANQGSEA. This CDR3 is 14 amino acids long. Original processing notes: How many nucleated cells were present was estimated from reference gene primer amplification. Sequenced by immunoSEQ multiplex PCR; TCRdb stores in-frame clones only, minus some. For V, J and clone size, that table is used; D and trimming come from the DNA. The profile shows about 250,000 clones, about 91% of them singletons. Enrollment of patients from Seattle took place during active infection, with longitudinal follow-up.

This chain links TRBV29-1 with TRBJ1-1; the D is unclear. The source material was peripheral blood. The sequence was collected from a woman aged 25-40 years with COVID-19, enrolled during active disease. CDR3 nucleotides: TGCAGCGTACTCCCGGACTCCTTGAACACTGAAGCTTTCTTT. Residues: CSVLPDSLNTEAFF.